The present entry profiles one T cell receptor (beta chain) with its context. This entry belongs to a study of blood T cell repertoires in COVID-19. Study-wide background: Sources were T cells, B-cell-depleted T cells, or PBMCs; the material itself was cDNA or gDNA.

Trimming left V 3 bases short and J 10 bases short, with 13 bases between. This CDR3 region has 14 residues. The germline V gene encodes CDR1 SGHAT and CDR2 FQNNGV. In the study's own analysis: How many nucleated cells were present was estimated from reference gene primer amplification. The assay was immunoSEQ multiplex PCR, and TCRdb's table has in-frame clones only and misses some. The V and J calls and clone size come from that table; D and trimming were worked out from the DNA. The sample shows a few hundred thousand clones, 70% to 85% of them seen only once. Seattle patient enrollment occurred during active infection, with longitudinal follow-up thereafter.

The sample comprised peripheral blood. The receptor was derived from a human donor with COVID-19, enrolled during active disease. The donor label of this sample is uncertain. This chain joins TRBV11-2 and TRBJ1-6; tentatively, D is TRBD1 (5 bases). The CDR3 DNA reads as TGTGCCAGCAGCTTTACGGGGGAAAAGTCACCCCTCCACTTT. This translates into CASSFTGEKSPLHF. The full variable domain, its missing parts supplied by reference TRBV11-2 and TRBJ1-6, is EAGVAQSPRYKIIEKRQSVAFWCNPISGHATLYWYQQILGQGPKLLIQFQNNGVVDDSQLPKDRFSAERLKGVDSTLKIQPAKLEDSAVYLCASSFTGEKSPLHFGNGTRLTVT.